This TCR beta chain was captured by sequencing in a study of T cells after yellow fever vaccination. Study details: Low-cell-number fractions underwent preparation using SMART-Seq v4 Ultra Low Input.

Comments on this clonotype: The antigen is unknown. One end of the junction does not line up with germline, which may come from a read error.

Study findings and constraints: Booster samples showed a return of most primary-vaccination clones (almost 97% CD4, about 88% CD8). Few clonotypes appeared in both CD4 and CD8 compartments.

Germline V lookup: CDR1 DFQATT, CDR2 SNEGSKA (reference sequence). The CDR3 sequence is 16 residues long. TCRdb re-analysed the 5' RACE reads in MiXCR, keeping a single row per CDR3 protein. The repertoire holds about 240,000 distinct CDR3 sequences, with about 7.1% as singletons. V usage is TRBV20-1 and J usage is TRBJ2-2; the match to TRBD2 covers 10 bases. Source: CD4+ T cells sorted from PBMCs, taken 15 days after the yellow fever booster vaccination. This sequence was found in a young man who received the YFV17D yellow fever vaccine. CDR3 coding DNA: TGCTGTGCTCCCGGACTAGCGGAGGGGTACACCGGGGAGCTGTTTTTT. Protein sequence: CCAPGLAEGYTGELFF.